Following are 10 T cell receptor beta chains from one sample sequenced in a study of blood T cells in healthy people across ages. For the second PCR, which ran for 7 to 11 cycles, a sample-barcoded 5' primer and a J-beta primer mix were used. Each CDR3 protein gets one entry after TCRdb re-called the 5' RACE reads with MiXCR. The sample consists of about 640,000 distinct CDR3 sequences, about 30% of them appearing once. Sequencing was carried out using blood. The receptors were sampled from a woman aged 80 or older in good health.

The chain links TRBV5-1 to TRBJ1-4; D is undetermined. The CDR3 consists of 14 residues. Trimming removed 4 bases from V and 7 bases from J, with 14 bases in between. The V gene's germline CDR1 is SGHRS and CDR2 YFSETQ. The CDR3 DNA sequence: TGCGCCAGCAGCCAGGACCAGGTCGGTGAAAAACTGTTTTTT. Translating it yields CASSQDQVGEKLFF.

For this clonotype: A much larger clone is a single base away; this may be a read error. The genes are TRBV20-1 and TRBJ2-7; TRBD2 matches at 7 bases. Germline values: CDR1 DFQATT, CDR2 SNEGSKA (reference sequence). The trim removed 6 bases at V and 7 bases at J, leaving 18 bases unmatched. CDR3 size: 15 residues. In DNA, the CDR3 is TGCAGTGCCCATGGGGGGGGAGGTTCCTACAATGAGCAGTACTTC. This codes for CSAHGGGGSYNEQYF.

This clonotype was found many times. V is TRBV6-1 and J is TRBJ2-5, with D perhaps TRBD1 or TRBD2 (5 bases each). This CDR3 is 16 amino acids long. Germline CDR1 and CDR2: MNHNS and SASEGT. The germline V and J ends were trimmed by 0 bases and 5 bases, with 16 bases remaining between them. This CDR3 reads CASSEAVRGPRETQYF. Here the CDR3 DNA reads TGTGCCAGCAGTGAAGCGGTCCGGGGCCCTCGGGAGACCCAGTACTTC.

There are a few counts of this clonotype. The chain employs TRBV5-4 and TRBJ1-2, with 8 bases fitting TRBD1. This CDR3 has 17 amino acids. Germline V gene data show CDR1 as SGHNT and CDR2 as YYREEE (reference sequence). With V trimmed by 4 bases and J by 6 bases, 17 bases remained unmatched. CDR3 bases: TGTGCCAGCAGCCCGGGGGGACAGGCCACGGTGTATGATGGCTACACCTTC. This gives the protein CASSPGGQATVYDGYTF.

This chain connects TRBV20-1 to TRBJ1-2, with D possibly matching TRBD1 (6 bases). This CDR3 spans 12 amino acids. Germline values: CDR1 DFQATT, CDR2 SNEGSKA (reference sequence). V was trimmed by 6 bases and J by 2 bases, leaving 10 bases between them. DNA for the CDR3: TGCAGTGCAACCGGACAGAACTATGGCTACACCTTC. As protein: CSATGQNYGYTF.

This clonotype was observed a few times. A clone one base away is much larger, so this may be a read error. The rearrangement joins TRBV20-1 to TRBJ2-5; maybe TRBD1 (6 bases). V shed 1 base and J shed 11 bases, with 14 bases lying between them. CDR1 and CDR2 (germline): DFQATT, SNEGSKA (reference sequence). The CDR3 runs to 12 residues. CDR3 nucleotides: TGCAGTGCTAGAGGTCTTTCAGGGGAGCAGTACTTC. Protein: CSARGLSGEQYF.

In the case of this clonotype: One junction end disagrees with the germline gene, perhaps due to a read error. The gene calls are TRBV12-3 or TRBV12-4 and TRBJ2-3, with D possibly called TRBD1 or TRBD2 (6 bases each). The CDR3 extends over 14 amino acids. CDR3: CASRPGGTADAQYF. CDR3 DNA sequence: TGTGCCAGCAGGCCCGGGGGCACAGCAGATGCGCAGTATTTT.

This clonotype occurred a few times. Possible read error: a much larger clone is one base away. V and J are TRBV7-9 and TRBJ1-4; 7 nucleotides agree with TRBD1. The V and J ends lost 9 bases and 10 bases, in that order; junction bases with no gene match: 14. CDR1 and CDR2 (germline): SEHNR, FQNEAQ (reference sequence). The CDR3 contains 14 residues. The CDR3 sequence: CASMPGQYVGKLFF. CDR3 coding DNA: TGTGCCAGTATGCCGGGACAGTACGTTGGAAAACTGTTTTTT. The full variable domain, rest sourced from reference TRBV7-9 and TRBJ1-4, is DTGVSQNPRHKITKRGQNVTFRCDPISEHNRLYWYRQTLGQGPEFLTYFQNEAQLEKSRLLSDRFSAERPKGSFSTLEIQRTEQGDSAMYLCASMPGQYVGKLFFGSGTQLSVL.

This clonotype was seen at least ten times. This rearrangement joins TRBV11-2 to TRBJ2-1, with 8 nucleotides matching TRBD1. Trimming cost V 4 bases and J 2 bases; bases outside gene matches: 4. The CDR3 extends over 15 amino acids. Germline V gene data show CDR1 as SGHAT and CDR2 as FQNNGV. Written as DNA, the CDR3 is TGTGCCAGCAGCTGGACAGGGAGCACCTACAATGAGCAGTTCTTC. Translating gives CASSWTGSTYNEQFF.

The chain links TRBV29-1 to TRBJ1-2; 7 bases align to TRBD1. Looked up from germline, CDR1 is SQVTM and CDR2 is ANQGSEA. There are 13 residues in the CDR3. With 6 bases clipped from V and 6 bases from J, the junction kept 10 bases outside the gene matches. The CDR3 loop reads CSVGDRAKDGYTF. In DNA form, the CDR3 reads TGCAGCGTCGGGGACAGAGCCAAAGATGGCTACACCTTC.